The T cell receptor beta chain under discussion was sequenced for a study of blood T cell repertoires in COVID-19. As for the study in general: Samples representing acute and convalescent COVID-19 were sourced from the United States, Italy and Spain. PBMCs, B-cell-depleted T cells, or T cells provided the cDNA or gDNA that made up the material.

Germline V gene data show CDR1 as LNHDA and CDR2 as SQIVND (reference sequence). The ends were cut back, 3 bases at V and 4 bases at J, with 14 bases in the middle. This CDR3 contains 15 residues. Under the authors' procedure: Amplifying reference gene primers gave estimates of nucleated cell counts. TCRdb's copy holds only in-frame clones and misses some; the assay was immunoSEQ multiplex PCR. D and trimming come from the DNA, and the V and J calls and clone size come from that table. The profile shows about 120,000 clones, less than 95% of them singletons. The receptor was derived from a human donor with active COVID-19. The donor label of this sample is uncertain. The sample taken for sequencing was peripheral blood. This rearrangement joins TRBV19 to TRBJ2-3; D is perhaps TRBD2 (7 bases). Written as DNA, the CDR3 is TGTGCCAGTAGTATGGCGGGGGCCCCCCCAGATACGCAGTATTTT. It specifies CASSMAGAPPDTQYF.